These 19 T cell receptor beta chains came from one sample sequenced in a study of tumor-infiltrating lymphocytes in primary liver carcinoma (TCRdb year 2017). Total RNA and DNA were co-extracted from roughly 20-30 mg of bulk tissue with the AllPrep DNA/RNA mini kit, without cell sorting. The sample was run on an Illumina HiSeq 2500. Using a constant-region primer and ProtoScript II reverse transcriptase, TCRbeta-specific cDNA was reverse-transcribed from around 500 ng total RNA. Construction of the TCRbeta libraries relied on three nested rounds of multiplex PCR, following a slightly modified ARM-PCR procedure. Each of the first two PCR rounds ran for about 10 cycles and used multiplex TRBV1-TRBV30 forward primers together with a Cbeta reverse primer. The public sequencing data were trimmed at Q25 with fastp and processed into clonotypes with MiXCR by TCRdb, which kept only in-frame beta chains. For every CDR3 protein sequence, its rows merge into one entry that carries the most common genes and DNA. This sample holds about 64,000 distinct CDR3 sequences; roughly two thirds were observed only once. The ten largest clones add up to approximately 41% of the sample.

Sequenced material: liver tumor tissue from sampling region 4. In light of the paper, this sample's cell subset or site label describes: tumor region T4, right-lateral pole. The receptors stem from a man aged 35 to 55 with primary liver carcinoma and hepatitis B virus infection.

This chain uses TRBV29-1 with TRBJ2-5; TRBD2 might be the D (5 bases). Germline CDR1 is SQVTM and CDR2 is ANQGSEA. V lost 2 bases to trimming and J lost 5 bases, with 18 bases between them. This CDR3 is 15 amino acids long. In DNA form, the CDR3 reads TGCAGCGTTGAATCCGCGGCGGGTAGGTGGGAGACCCAGTACTTC. Translating it yields CSVESAAGRWETQYF.

This clonotype was observed a single time. This may come from a read error, since a much larger clone is one base off. V gene TRBV5-1 combines with J gene TRBJ2-6; 8 positions match TRBD1. The CDR3 covers 17 residues. CDR1 SGHRS and CDR2 YFSETQ come from the germline V gene. CDR3 coding DNA: TGCGCCAGCAGCTTGTTTGGACAGGGAGTGGCAGCCAACGTCCTGAATTTC. Translating it yields CASSLFGQGVAANVLNF.

Notes on this clonotype: Possible read error: a much larger clone is one base away. Given the absence of the conserved phenylalanine or tryptophan at the CDR3 end, a read error is likely. The CDR3: CASSLRDFPYEQYS. CDR3 nucleotide sequence: TGTGCCAGCAGCTTGCGGGACTTTCCCTACGAGCAGTACTCC. The chain joins TRBV5-4 to TRBJ2-7, with D possibly matching TRBD2 (6 bases). CDR1 and CDR2 from the germline V gene are SGHNT and YYREEE (reference sequence). This CDR3 spans 14 amino acids. V lost 1 base and J lost 2, with 10 bases in between.

This sequence joins TRBV10-3 and TRBJ2-1; no clear D gene. Matching the DNA end better, TRBJ2-7 makes the J call doubtful. Germline CDR1 and CDR2: ENHRY and SYGVKD. This CDR3 comprises 13 residues. CDR3 sequence: CAIFSVLSGEQYF. CDR3 bases: TGTGCCATCTTCTCAGTACTGAGTGGTGAGCAGTACTTC.

The sample holds many counts of this clonotype. It may be a read error: a sequence one base away is much more abundant. This chain links TRBV11-2 with TRBJ1-5, with a tentative D call TRBD1 (5 bases). The germline CDR1 and CDR2 sequences are SGHAT and FQNNGV. The CDR3 extends over 17 amino acids. With 1 base removed from V and 1 base from J, the gap between germline ends came to 14 bases. CDR3 in DNA: TGTGCCAGCAGCTTAGTAGGGGTAGCAGGGAGCAATCAGCCCCAGCATTTT. Protein: CASSLVGVAGSNQPQHF.

Notes on this clonotype: A junction end diverges from the germline sequence, so it may reflect a read error. V and J are TRBV7-9 and TRBJ1-2; D uncertain. The CDR3 is made up of 16 amino acids. Germline V gene sequence: CDR1 SEHNR, CDR2 FQNEAQ (reference sequence). This CDR3 is CASSPEDRLSQYGYIF. As DNA, the CDR3 is TGTGCCAGTAGCCCCGAGGATAGGCTGTCCCAGTATGGCTACATCTTC.

Note on this clonotype: The conserved final phenylalanine or tryptophan is absent from the CDR3, which likely points to a read error. This chain links TRBV10-3 with TRBJ2-3; 8 nucleotides line up with TRBD2. V was pared by 6 bases and J by 4 bases, with 12 bases of the junction left unmatched. Germline CDR1 and CDR2: ENHRY and SYGVKD. The CDR3 contains 16 residues. The CDR3 sequence: CAIRHISGASADTQYI. The CDR3 DNA reads TGTGCCATCAGGCACATTAGCGGGGCTAGCGCAGATACGCAGTATATT.

This clonotype was observed a handful of times. This rearrangement joins TRBV5-1 to TRBJ2-1, with 7 bases that match TRBD2. The V gene end was trimmed by 6 bases and the J gene end by 5 bases; junction bases not matched to a gene: 14. The germline CDR1 and CDR2 sequences are SGHRS and YFSETQ. The CDR3 covers 16 residues. For the CDR3, the DNA is TGCGCCAGCACCCCCCGTGTGGCTAGCGGCAACAATGAGCAGTTCTTC. Translation: CASTPRVASGNNEQFF.

CDR3: CASSLSGAGETQYF. CDR3 DNA: TGTGCCAGTAGCCTTTCGGGGGCGGGAGAGACCCAGTACTTC. V and J are TRBV5-6 and TRBJ2-5; D assignment may be TRBD1 or TRBD2 (6 bases each). CDR1 is SGHDT and CDR2 is YYEEEE in the germline V gene. CDR3 length: 14 amino acids. Trimming removed 8 bases at V and 4 bases at J, with 18 bases between. The whole variable domain, remainder taken from reference TRBV5-6 and TRBJ2-5, is DAGVTQSPTHLIKTRGQQVTLRCSPKSGHDTVSWYQQALGQGPQFIFQYYEEEERQRGNFPDRFSGHQFPNYSSELNVNALLLGDSALYLCASSLSGAGETQYFGPGTRLLVL.

This clonotype was found a few times. The rearrangement joins TRBV5-4 to TRBJ2-1; D may be TRBD2 (5 bases). Germline V gene sequence: CDR1 SGHNT, CDR2 YYREEE (reference sequence). V was shortened by 3 bases and J by 7 bases, with 8 bases between the two germline ends. This CDR3 comprises 12 residues. The CDR3 DNA reads TGTGCCAGCAGCTCCCCGGGAAATGAGCAGTTCTTC. Amino acids: CASSSPGNEQFF.

Points on this clonotype: The junction departs from germline at one end; a sequencing error may be responsible. This rearrangement joins TRBV10-2 to TRBJ2-7; TRBD1 agrees at 8 bases. The length of the CDR3 is 14 residues. The germline V gene encodes CDR1 WSHSY and CDR2 SAAADI. The CDR3 reads CASRPWTGSYEEYF. For the CDR3, the DNA is TGCGCCAGCAGACCCTGGACAGGGTCCTACGAGGAGTACTTC.

This clonotype was recorded only once. The conserved phenylalanine or tryptophan is not found at the CDR3 terminus, so this likely reflects a read error. CDR3 coding DNA: TGTGTCAGCAGTTACAGATGGAGAGAGACCCAGTACTCC. Amino acids: CVSSYRWRETQYS. The chain carries TRBV6-2 or TRBV6-3 and TRBJ2-5; the D is unclear. CDR3 length: 13 amino acids. CDR1 is MNHEY, CDR2 SVGEGT, per germline.

As to this clonotype: The junction does not match germline at one end; this may be a read error. This chain joins TRBV11-2 and TRBJ1-2; TRBD1 matches 7 bases. Germline V lookup: CDR1 SGHAT, CDR2 FQNNGV. The CDR3 length is 15 residues. The CDR3 spells CASSLGGTVLGDYTF. The CDR3 DNA reads TGTGCTAGCAGCTTAGGTGGGACAGTCCTAGGGGACTACACCTTC.

This clonotype was recorded a few times. This rearrangement joins TRBV4-2 to TRBJ1-1; 8 bases line up with TRBD1. The CDR3 has 17 amino acids. With V trimmed by 0 bases and J by 5 bases, 11 bases remained unmatched. CDR1 and CDR2 (germline): LGHNA, YNFKEQ. The CDR3 reads CASSQDYGQGFWTEAFF. Here the CDR3 DNA reads TGTGCCAGCAGCCAAGACTACGGACAGGGATTTTGGACTGAAGCTTTCTTT.

Worth noting for this clonotype: Since a much larger clone is just one base distant, this may be a read error. The chain employs TRBV6-5 and TRBJ2-5; the match to TRBD1 covers 7 bases. CDR3 length equals 12 residues. Germline V gene sequence: CDR1 MNHEY, CDR2 SVGAGI. CDR3 in amino acids: CASSFQGETLYF. The CDR3 DNA sequence: TGTGCCAGCAGCTTCCAGGGGGAGACCCTGTACTTC.

As regards this clonotype: The conserved final phenylalanine or tryptophan is absent from the CDR3, which likely points to a read error. This chain links TRBV7-9 with TRBJ2-3; 7 bases fit TRBD2. This CDR3 spans 15 amino acids. Germline CDR1 reads SEHNR; CDR2 reads FQNEAQ (reference sequence). Here the CDR3 reads CPGSLNSAGTDTQYY. The CDR3 DNA reads as TGTCCCGGCAGTTTAAATTCAGCGGGAACAGATACGCAGTATTAT.

Of note for this clonotype: Germline is not matched at one junction end, which may reflect a read error. The chain combines TRBV5-5 with TRBJ2-2; TRBD2 agrees at 13 bases. Germline loops: CDR1 SGHKS, CDR2 YYEKEE (reference sequence). The CDR3 totals 17 residues. The DNA of the CDR3 is TGTCCCAGTGTTGTCGAACCGGGACTAGCGGGGACCGGGGAGCTGTTTTTT. This codes for CPSVVEPGLAGTGELFF.

On this clonotype: Possible read error: a much larger clone is one base away. This CDR3 is missing its conserved last phenylalanine or tryptophan, likely due to a read error. The chain is built from TRBV30 and TRBJ2-1, with D unclear. V was cut by 7 bases and J by 4 bases, with 8 bases left in between. The germline gives CDR1 GTSNPN, CDR2 SVGIG (reference sequence). The CDR3 has 11 residues. The DNA of the CDR3 is TGTGCCTTAAAGTGGTACAATGAGCAGTTCTCC. It codes for CALKWYNEQFS.

Details on this clonotype: A single base separates this from a much larger clone, so it may be a read error. The V and J genes are TRBV20-1 and TRBJ2-7; D is unclear. The germline CDR1 and CDR2 sequences are DFQATT and SNEGSKA (reference sequence). The CDR3 totals 12 residues. The CDR3 bases are TGCAGTGCTACCATAGACCGGTACGAGCAGTGCTTC. This codes for CSATIDRYEQCF.